This T cell receptor beta chain was sequenced for a study of control samples from healthy donors and cancer patients. Sequencing used immunoSEQ multiplex PCR; TCRdb keeps in-frame clones, though not all of them. The repertoire holds about 55,000 clones, with approximately 88% as singletons. Per germline, CDR1 LNHNV and CDR2 YYDKDF (reference sequence). This CDR3 contains 17 residues. The junction had 12 bases not matched to a gene; V was cut back by 5 bases and J by 0 bases. The chain carries TRBV15 and TRBJ1-2, with 7 bases lining up with TRBD1. The source of this sequence is a man between 45 and 60 years old in good health. The sequencing input was blood. The CDR3 spells CATSPQVVGTANYGYTF. The CDR3 region has the DNA TGTGCCACCAGCCCTCAGGTGGTTGGGACAGCTAACTATGGCTACACCTTC.